The text below deals with one T cell receptor beta chain. Its antigen is unidentified. Data came from immunoSEQ multiplex PCR; TCRdb stores just in-frame clones and leaves some out. Of tens of thousands of clones in the sample, about 90% are singletons; the top ten hold 6.9%. These data originate in a study of T cell responses to AZD1222 COVID-19 vaccine. The study's findings and limits: Sampled repertoires all dated from after the peak T cell response. The study identified only six AZD1222 recipients as seropositive at baseline. Donors were chiefly white British, with a greater number of females, and clonal diversity was perhaps underestimated. The study found Spike-specific TCR breadth and depth rose after two AZD1222 doses.

The germline gives CDR1 SGHNT, CDR2 YYREEE (reference sequence). Trimming cost V 9 bases and J 4 bases; bases outside gene matches: 6. CDR3 length: 13 amino acids. The receptor's source is an adult who received the AZD1222 COVID-19 vaccine. The J gene is TRBJ1-5, the V gene TRBV5-4; 8 bases agree with TRBD1. The sample was peripheral blood, taken 28 days after the second AZD1222 dose. CDR3 amino acids: CATDRGGNQPQHF. DNA for the CDR3: TGTGCCACCGACAGGGGAGGTAATCAGCCCCAGCATTTT.